What follows are 23 T cell receptor beta chains derived from one specimen sequenced in a study of beta chain features in type 1 diabetes. Every bit of the isolated RNA underwent reverse transcription, so sequencing read expressed TCRB transcripts. The assay was immunoSEQ multiplex PCR, and TCRdb's table has in-frame clones only and misses some. This table holds just under 150,000 clones, about 10% found once. Sequencing was performed on naive CD4+ T cells from blood. The receptors here all came from a young man in good health.

The rearrangement links TRBV18 to TRBJ2-3, with TRBD2 matching 7 bases. The length of the CDR3 is 14 residues. CDR1 and CDR2 (germline): KGHSH, LQKENI. With 3 bases clipped from V and 1 base from J, the junction kept 1 base outside the gene matches. The CDR3 reads CASSPLAGTDTQYF. DNA of the CDR3: TGTGCCAGCTCACCCCTAGCGGGCACAGATACGCAGTATTTT.

The chain carries TRBV5-1 and TRBJ1-1; D gene uncertain. Germline V CDR1 and CDR2: SGHRS, YFSETQ. V lost 4 bases and J lost 1, with 11 bases in between. This CDR3 is built from 14 residues. Here the CDR3 reads CASSQQTANTEAFF. DNA for the CDR3: TGCGCCAGCAGCCAACAAACAGCGAACACTGAAGCTTTCTTT.

CDR3 loop: CATSRDYVTATGGTQYF. In DNA form, the CDR3 reads TGTGCCACCAGCAGAGATTATGTTACGGCCACCGGAGGGACCCAGTACTTC. The chain links TRBV15 to TRBJ2-5; possible D gene TRBD2, 5 bases. CDR1 is LNHNV and CDR2 is YYDKDF in the germline V gene (reference sequence). The CDR3 has 17 amino acids. Trimming removed 0 bases from V and 7 bases from J, with 21 bases in between.

The chain combines TRBV25-1 with TRBJ1-5; D possibly corresponds to TRBD1 (6 bases). The CDR3 runs 12 residues. Germline assignment: CDR1 MGHDK and CDR2 SYGVNS. Trimming shortened V by 5 bases and J by 4 bases, and 6 bases separated the two germline ends. CDR3 protein: CASSTGNQPQHF. The CDR3 nucleotides read TGTGCCAGCAGTACAGGGAATCAGCCCCAGCATTTT.

The chain recombines TRBV9 with TRBJ1-4, with D tentatively TRBD1 (5 bases). Germline V CDR1 and CDR2: SGDLS, YYNGEE. V lost 4 bases and J lost 7, with 20 bases in between. The CDR3 is made up of 16 amino acids. Here the CDR3 reads CASSSRGSLQGEKLFF. CDR3 sequence (DNA): TGTGCCAGCAGCTCTCGGGGGTCACTCCAGGGTGAAAAACTGTTTTTT.

The V gene is TRBV4-2, the J gene TRBJ1-3; D uncertain. The CDR3 has 16 amino acids. V lost 4 bases to trimming and J lost 0 bases, with 13 bases between them. Germline V gene data show CDR1 as LGHNA and CDR2 as YNFKEQ. The CDR3 reads CASSPYEGISGNTIYF. The CDR3 DNA reads as TGTGCCAGCAGCCCCTATGAGGGAATCTCTGGAAACACCATATATTTT.

The chain is built from TRBV7-7 and TRBJ2-6, with D hard to call. From germline, CDR1 is SSHAT and CDR2 FNYEAQ (reference sequence). The length of the CDR3 is 16 residues. V gave up 4 bases and J gave up 1 base, with 11 bases separating them. The CDR3 region is CASSSGFQSGANVLTF. The DNA for the CDR3 is TGTGCCAGCAGCTCCGGGTTTCAGTCTGGGGCCAACGTCCTGACTTTC. Full variable domain (outside the CDR3, taken from reference TRBV7-7 and TRBJ2-6): GAGVSQSPRYKVTKRGQDVTLRCDPISSHATLYWYQQALGQGPEFLTYFNYEAQPDKSGLPSDRFSAERPEGSISTLTIQRTEQRDSAMYRCASSSGFQSGANVLTFGAGSRLTVL.

This rearrangement joins TRBV6-6 to TRBJ2-5; 7 nucleotides agree with TRBD1. CDR3 length: 12 residues. The V segment lost 2 bases and the J segment 9 bases; nucleotides outside the gene matches: 3. Germline CDR1 is MNHNY and CDR2 is SVGAGI (reference sequence). As DNA, the CDR3 is TGTGCCAGCAGTTACACAGGGGCGGCCCAGTACTTC. Residues: CASSYTGAAQYF.

The chain combines TRBV10-3 with TRBJ1-4, with a tentative D call TRBD1 (6 bases). V lost 4 bases and J 0 bases, leaving 12 bases between the germline ends. Germline loops: CDR1 ENHRY, CDR2 SYGVKD. The CDR3 totals 16 residues. The CDR3 DNA reads TGTGCCATCAGTGGTCAGGGGCCAGCAACTAATGAAAAACTGTTTTTT. It translates to CAISGQGPATNEKLFF.

Here the CDR3 reads CASRLGQPYEQYF. In DNA, the CDR3 is TGTGCCAGCAGATTGGGACAGCCCTACGAGCAGTACTTC. The chain couples TRBV6-1 to TRBJ2-7; TRBD1 matches 7 bases. Trimming at V came to 6 bases and at J to 2 bases, leaving 4 bases not matched to a gene. Germline lookup yields CDR1 MNHNS and CDR2 SASEGT. The CDR3 has 13 residues.

The rearrangement uses TRBV15 and TRBJ2-1; a weak D match, TRBD1 (5 bases). Trimming left V 0 bases short and J 4 bases short, with 10 bases between. Germline values: CDR1 LNHNV, CDR2 YYDKDF (reference sequence). The CDR3 covers 15 residues. The CDR3 region is CATSREQAPYNEQFF. The CDR3 nucleotides are TGTGCCACCAGCAGAGAACAGGCGCCATACAATGAGCAGTTCTTC.

The chain employs TRBV5-6 and TRBJ2-7, with 8 bases aligning to TRBD1. The germline gives CDR1 SGHDT, CDR2 YYEEEE. The J segment lost 3 bases and the V segment lost 2 bases, leaving 1 base of the junction unmatched. This CDR3 region has 13 residues. Written as DNA, the CDR3 is TGTGCCAGCAGCTTTACAGGGGGCTACGAGCAGTACTTC. It encodes CASSFTGGYEQYF.

The rearrangement joins TRBV7-9 to TRBJ2-3; 14 nucleotides match TRBD2. The V gene's germline CDR1 is SEHNR and CDR2 FQNEAQ (reference sequence). J lost 10 bases, V lost 6 bases, and 6 bases had no gene match. The CDR3 contains 14 residues. CDR3 loop: CASSRTSGGFSQYF. CDR3 bases: TGTGCCAGCAGTCGGACTAGCGGGGGGTTTTCGCAGTATTTT.

The rearrangement links TRBV2 to TRBJ2-1, with TRBD1 matching over 9 bases. The V and J ends lost 4 bases and 6 bases, in that order; junction bases with no gene match: 4. The CDR3 length is 14 residues. CDR1 is SNHLY and CDR2 is FYNNEI in the germline V gene. CDR3 coding DNA: TGTGCCAGCAGTGGGGGGACAGGGATCAATGAGCAGTTCTTC. Its protein is CASSGGTGINEQFF.

This clone was seen only a few times. The chain couples TRBV30 to TRBJ1-6; D might be TRBD1 (6 bases). Per the germline V gene, CDR1 is GTSNPN and CDR2 is SVGIG (reference sequence). Trimming left V 1 base short and J 0 bases short, with 16 bases between. CDR3 length equals 18 residues. DNA of the CDR3: TGTGCCTGGAGTGGGGCAGGGGACCTAAGCTCCTATAATTCACCCCTCCACTTT. Encoded protein: CAWSGAGDLSSYNSPLHF.

This clone was seen at least ten times. CDR3 loop: CASSQGFSTSGQVQYF. The CDR3 DNA sequence: TGCGCCAGCAGCCAAGGGTTTTCGACTAGCGGACAGGTGCAGTATTTT. The rearrangement joins TRBV4-3 to TRBJ2-3; 9 positions agree with TRBD2. The V segment lost 1 base and the J segment 11 bases; nucleotides outside the gene matches: 13. The CDR3 runs to 16 residues. Germline CDR1 LGHNA, CDR2 YSLEER.

This clone was picked up a small number of times. V gene TRBV27 combines with J gene TRBJ2-5; 8 bases align to TRBD1. Germline lookup yields CDR1 MNHEY and CDR2 SMNVEV (reference sequence). The CDR3 is 16 amino acids. Trimming took 6 bases from V and 2 from J; bases not matched to a gene: 11. In DNA form, the CDR3 reads TGTGCCAGCAGCCTAGCCGGGACAGGAACACAAGAGACCCAGTACTTC. It codes for CASSLAGTGTQETQYF.

The CDR3 DNA reads as TGTGCCAGCAGCTCCCAGTACGAGCAGTACTTC. It specifies CASSSQYEQYF. V usage is TRBV5-4 and J usage is TRBJ2-7; D not certain. The CDR3 has 11 amino acids. Trimming shortened V by 3 bases and J by 4 bases, and 5 bases separated the two germline ends. Germline V gene data show CDR1 as SGHNT and CDR2 as YYREEE (reference sequence).

This clone was seen a few times. The chain recombines TRBV21-1 with TRBJ2-7; the DNA was not used to check the table's D call, TRBD1. TRBV21-1 is flagged as a pseudogene. This CDR3 has 16 amino acids. As DNA, the CDR3 is TGTGCCAGCAGCACCCGGGACAGGAAACATCACTACGAGCAGTACTTC. This translates into CASSTRDRKHHYEQYF.

CDR3 sequence: CASSSRLAGGPGEDTQYF. DNA of the CDR3: TGTGCCAGCAGTTCCAGACTAGCGGGGGGGCCTGGGGAAGATACGCAGTATTTT. The chain joins TRBV2 to TRBJ2-3; 14 nucleotides match TRBD2. The junction had 12 bases not matched to a gene; V was cut back by 5 bases and J by 5 bases. Germline V CDR1 and CDR2: SNHLY, FYNNEI. This CDR3 spans 18 amino acids.

This clone was picked up one time. This chain joins TRBV4-3 and TRBJ2-1; tentatively, D is TRBD1 (6 bases). Looked up from germline, CDR1 is LGHNA and CDR2 is YSLEER. The CDR3 is made up of 15 amino acids. The ends were cut back, 0 bases at V and 4 bases at J, with 10 bases in the middle. The DNA for the CDR3 is TGCGCCAGCAGCCAAGACGAGGGGACATACAATGAGCAGTTCTTC. This gives the protein CASSQDEGTYNEQFF.

The chain joins TRBV9 to TRBJ2-7; D perhaps matches TRBD2 (7 bases). Trimming shortened V by 4 bases and J by 0 bases, and 14 bases separated the two germline ends. CDR1 is SGDLS and CDR2 is YYNGEE in the germline V gene. This CDR3 comprises 15 residues. CDR3 amino acids: CASSLGGGSSYEQYF. CDR3 DNA sequence: TGTGCCAGCAGCCTAGGGGGGGGCAGCTCCTACGAGCAGTACTTC. The entire variable domain, with the rest obtained from reference TRBV9 and TRBJ2-7, is as follows: DSGVTQTPKHLITATGQRVTLRCSPRSGDLSVYWYQQSLDQGLQFLIQYYNGEERAKGNILERFSAQQFPDLHSELNLSSLELGDSALYFCASSLGGGSSYEQYFGPGTRLTVT.

This clone has just a few counts. CDR3 bases: TGTGCCAGCAGTTACTCCGAACCAGGGGTTGGTGGCTACACCTTC. Translation: CASSYSEPGVGGYTF. V and J are TRBV6-5 and TRBJ1-2; weak D call: TRBD1 (6 bases). Germline V CDR1 and CDR2: MNHEY, SVGAGI. The CDR3 is made up of 15 amino acids. The V gene lost 0 bases and the J gene lost 7 bases, with 15 bases spanning the gap.